Shown below are 27 T cell receptor beta chains from a single sample sequenced in a study of shared clonotypes between healthy human individuals (dated by TCRdb to about 2020). Library method: the immunoSEQ multiplex PCR assay. Held by TCRdb, this immuneACCESS table contains in-frame sequences only and omits some clones. Under half of the omission traces to an unresolved V gene where checked; the cause of the rest is unknown. Present in this sample are 1.5 million to 2.5 million clones, around 96% of which were seen just once. The top ten hold approximately 1.2% of the sample. For the CD8 naive samples, CD45RO-negative cells were positively selected for CCR7, yielding a CD45RA+CCR7+ population from which TemRA cells were excluded. Sample: naive CD8+ T cells sorted from blood. The meaning of the sample's cell subset or site label: CD45RA+CCR7+. The receptor source for this set is a man between 18 and 29 years old in good health.

The chain joins TRBV6-1 to TRBJ2-7; D may match TRBD1 or TRBD2 (5 bases each). V was clipped by 4 bases and J by 4 bases, with 11 bases between them. There are 13 residues in the CDR3. CDR1 is MNHNS and CDR2 is SASEGT in the germline V gene. The CDR3 is CASSGGYGYEQYF. DNA for the CDR3: TGTGCCAGCAGTGGGGGGTACGGATACGAGCAGTACTTC.

This chain joins TRBV10-2 and TRBJ2-3, with D uncertain. Trimming shortened V by 4 bases and J by 0 bases, and 5 bases separated the two germline ends. The CDR3 has 13 residues. Germline assignment: CDR1 WSHSY and CDR2 SAAADI. The CDR3: CASSVGSTDTQYF. CDR3 coding DNA: TGCGCCAGCAGTGTAGGGAGCACAGATACGCAGTATTTT.

The chain recombines TRBV27 with TRBJ2-1, with 10 bases fitting TRBD2. V lost 3 bases and J lost 6; bases outside the gene matches: 5. The CDR3 runs 15 residues. Germline CDR1 MNHEY, CDR2 SMNVEV (reference sequence). The CDR3 region is CASSLRPSGGNEQFF. CDR3 nucleotides: TGTGCCAGCAGTTTGAGGCCTAGCGGGGGCAATGAGCAGTTCTTC.

The gene calls are TRBV6-5 and TRBJ2-3; D possibly corresponds to TRBD2 (6 bases). Per germline, CDR1 MNHEY and CDR2 SVGAGI. The V end lost 2 bases, the J end lost 2 bases, and 14 bases lay between the germline ends. The CDR3 length is 16 residues. The CDR3 DNA sequence: TGTGCCAGCAGTTACCATAGGTCGCGGGACACAGATACGCAGTATTTT. This gives the protein CASSYHRSRDTDTQYF.

As regards this clone: The sample holds other DNA sequences that translate to the same CDR3. The V call is TRBV11-2, the J call TRBJ2-1, with 8 bases aligning to TRBD2. After removal of 1 base from V and 2 bases from J, the junction contained 4 bases not matched to a gene. Germline V gene sequence: CDR1 SGHAT, CDR2 FQNNGV. The CDR3 runs 16 residues. The CDR3 coding sequence is TGTGCCAGCAGCTTAGGTGGTAGCGGGGCCTACAATGAGCAGTTCTTC. Translation gives CASSLGGSGAYNEQFF.

This clone was detected only once. CDR3 DNA sequence: TGTGCCAGTAGTATACGGCGGGAGCTCACCGGGGAGCTGTTTTTT. Translating gives CASSIRRELTGELFF. The J gene is TRBJ2-2, the V gene TRBV19; 7 bases match TRBD2. V lost 2 bases and J lost 4; bases outside the gene matches: 4. Germline V gene sequence: CDR1 LNHDA, CDR2 SQIVND (reference sequence). CDR3 length equals 15 residues.

The genes are TRBV29-1 and TRBJ2-2; 10 bases are a match to TRBD1. This CDR3 spans 16 amino acids. The germline CDR1 and CDR2 sequences are SQVTM and ANQGSEA. V gave up 5 bases and J gave up 5 bases; unmatched junction bases: 11. The DNA of the CDR3 is TGCAGCGTTTTGGTAGGACAGGGGGTAGAAACCGGGGAGCTGTTTTTT. Protein product: CSVLVGQGVETGELFF.

This chain joins TRBV2 and TRBJ2-7, with 11 bases that match TRBD1. This CDR3 comprises 15 residues. Germline loops: CDR1 SNHLY, CDR2 FYNNEI. Trimming removed 4 bases from V and 1 base from J; junction bases left unmatched: 3. This CDR3 is CASSGDRGISYEQYF. DNA of the CDR3: TGTGCCAGCAGTGGGGACAGGGGGATTTCCTACGAGCAGTACTTC.

The chain combines TRBV6-6 with TRBJ2-2; no reliable D call. CDR1 and CDR2 from the germline V gene are MNHNY and SVGAGI (reference sequence). This CDR3 has 15 amino acids. Trimming stripped 1 base from V and 0 bases from J, with 6 bases between. CDR3 in DNA: TGTGCCAGCAGTTACTTGACCACGAACACCGGGGAGCTGTTTTTT. Translation gives CASSYLTTNTGELFF.

A remark on this clone: This sample includes further DNA sequences coding for the same CDR3. This sequence joins TRBV9 and TRBJ2-2; a weak D match, TRBD2 (6 bases). The CDR3 sequence is 15 residues long. V lost 3 bases and J lost 0, with 9 bases in between. CDR1 and CDR2 from the germline V gene are SGDLS and YYNGEE. DNA for the CDR3: TGTGCCAGCAGCGCGGGACTGGCGAACACCGGGGAGCTGTTTTTT. Translating it yields CASSAGLANTGELFF.

The chain recombines TRBV27 with TRBJ2-3, with TRBD2 identical over 8 bases. The trim removed 5 bases at V and 5 bases at J, leaving 9 bases unmatched. The CDR3 has 15 amino acids. Germline lookup yields CDR1 MNHEY and CDR2 SMNVEV (reference sequence). The CDR3 nucleotides read TGTGCCAGCAGTCTAGAGCGGGAGATTCGAGATACGCAGTATTTT. Protein: CASSLEREIRDTQYF.

The chain employs TRBV19 and TRBJ2-7; a weak D match, TRBD2 (5 bases). The V end lost 1 base, the J end lost 1 base, and 11 bases lay between the germline ends. The CDR3 is 15 residues long. Germline CDR1 is LNHDA and CDR2 is SQIVND (reference sequence). CDR3 loop: CASSIVGEGSYEQYF. CDR3 in DNA: TGTGCCAGTAGTATAGTCGGGGAAGGTTCCTACGAGCAGTACTTC. Full variable domain (remainder filled in from reference TRBV19 and TRBJ2-7): DGGITQSPKYLFRKEGQNVTLSCEQNLNHDAMYWYRQDPGQGLRLIYYSQIVNDFQKGDIAEGYSVSREKKESFPLTVTSAQKNPTAFYLCASSIVGEGSYEQYFGPGTRLTVT.

Remarks on this clone: The same CDR3 also results from other DNA sequences found in this sample. The rearrangement joins TRBV9 to TRBJ2-3; TRBD2 is a possible D gene (6 bases). Germline V gene data show CDR1 as SGDLS and CDR2 as YYNGEE. V was pared by 3 bases and J by 2 bases, with 10 bases between. The CDR3 length is 14 residues. CDR3 loop: CASSAQGLTDTQYF. The DNA of the CDR3 is TGTGCCAGCAGCGCCCAGGGACTCACAGATACGCAGTATTTT.

Details on this clone: This CDR3 is also generated by other DNA sequences in the sample. The chain uses TRBV30 and TRBJ2-6; D uncertain. There are 14 residues in the CDR3. V was cut by 2 bases and J by 0 bases, with 5 bases left in between. The V gene's germline CDR1 is GTSNPN and CDR2 SVGIG (reference sequence). The CDR3 DNA follows: TGTGCCTGGAGTTTTGGCTCTGGGGCCAACGTCCTGACTTTC. Translated: CAWSFGSGANVLTF. The full variable domain, completed using reference TRBV30 and TRBJ2-6, is SQTIHQWPATLVQPVGSPLSLECTVEGTSNPNLYWYRQAAGRGLQLLFYSVGIGQISSEVPQNLSASRPQDRQFILSSKKLLLSDSGFYLCAWSFGSGANVLTFGAGSRLTVL.

The chain carries TRBV29-1 and TRBJ2-7, with D unclear. V was shortened by 4 bases and J by 0 bases, with 19 bases between the two germline ends. The CDR3 covers 16 residues. The germline V gene has CDR1 SQVTM and CDR2 ANQGSEA. CDR3 nucleotide sequence: TGCAGCGTTGCCCCTTTTGATACCAGGAGCTCCTACGAGCAGTACTTC. Protein: CSVAPFDTRSSYEQYF.

The J gene is TRBJ2-3, the V gene TRBV5-4; possible D gene TRBD2, 6 bases. The V and J ends lost 4 bases and 4 bases respectively, with 13 bases between them. CDR3 size: 14 residues. CDR1 and CDR2 (germline): SGHNT, YYREEE (reference sequence). The CDR3 spells CASSPGLQPDTQYF. CDR3 bases: TGTGCCAGCAGCCCGGGACTCCAGCCAGATACGCAGTATTTT.

With respect to this clone: The same CDR3 is also encoded by other DNA sequences in this sample. The gene calls are TRBV4-1 and TRBJ2-7; D is unresolved. Deletions cut 1 base from V and 2 bases from J, with 9 bases between. CDR3 length: 14 residues. Germline lookup yields CDR1 MGHRA and CDR2 YSYEKL. CDR3 DNA sequence: TGCGCCAGCAGCCAAGGTACTACTACCTACGAGCAGTACTTC. As protein: CASSQGTTTYEQYF.

About this clone: Other DNA sequences in the sample encode the same CDR3. V gene TRBV5-4 combines with J gene TRBJ2-7; D uncertain. Trimming cost V 2 bases and J 0 bases, with 6 bases left between them. Germline CDR1 and CDR2: SGHNT and YYREEE (reference sequence). This CDR3 comprises 13 residues. The CDR3 DNA follows: TGTGCCAGCAGCTTCGACGACTCCTACGAGCAGTACTTC. Amino acids: CASSFDDSYEQYF.

V usage is TRBV6-1 and J usage is TRBJ2-1, with D possibly TRBD2 on 6 matching bases. In germline, CDR1 is MNHNS, CDR2 SASEGT. Trimming left V 2 bases short and J 3 bases short, with 14 bases between. This CDR3 spans 16 amino acids. CDR3 sequence reads: CASSEYRGLVYNEQFF. DNA of the CDR3: TGTGCCAGCAGTGAATACCGGGGACTTGTCTACAATGAGCAGTTCTTC.

The chain is built from TRBV13 and TRBJ2-7; no clear D gene. The CDR3 runs 13 residues. Germline V gives CDR1 PRHDT, CDR2 FYEKMQ (reference sequence). Between the trimmed V and J ends, which lost 5 bases and 2 bases, there was a span of 10 bases. In DNA form, the CDR3 reads TGTGCCAGCAGCCCCGGTCCGCCCTACGAGCAGTACTTC. This codes for CASSPGPPYEQYF.

This chain connects TRBV4-1 to TRBJ2-7; D could derive from TRBD1 or TRBD2 (5 bases each). Trimming took off 0 bases at V and 4 bases at J, with 19 bases between the two ends. Germline CDR1 and CDR2: MGHRA and YSYEKL. The CDR3 runs to 17 residues. Here the CDR3 reads CASSQDTGTLGSYEQYF. The CDR3 nucleotides are TGCGCCAGCAGCCAAGATACCGGGACCTTAGGGTCGTACGAGCAGTACTTC.

J is TRBJ2-3 and V is TRBV30; D unclear. CDR3 length equals 14 residues. CDR1 and CDR2 (germline): GTSNPN, SVGIG (reference sequence). The CDR3 region has the DNA TGTGCATATGGCAGCCCGCCAGGCCCAGATACGCAGTATTTT. Protein: CAYGSPPGPDTQYF.

The chain combines TRBV25-1 with TRBJ1-1, with D perhaps TRBD1 (6 bases). CDR3 length: 11 residues. The V end was cut by 4 bases, the J end by 13 bases, with 13 bases between. The germline V gene has CDR1 MGHDK and CDR2 SYGVNS. CDR3 nucleotides: TGTGCCAGCAGTGTAGGGGGGGTGGATTTCTTT. Translating gives CASSVGGVDFF.

The rearrangement uses TRBV9 and TRBJ1-2, with D tentatively TRBD1 (5 bases). Trimming left V 1 base short and J 4 bases short, with 23 bases between. CDR3 size: 18 residues. Germline V gene data show CDR1 as SGDLS and CDR2 as YYNGEE. CDR3 sequence (DNA): TGTGCCAGCAGCGTAAATCCCATTGGGGAAGGGGAGGGCTATGGCTACACCTTC. Encoded protein: CASSVNPIGEGEGYGYTF.

The chain employs TRBV28 and TRBJ1-1, with a weak D call TRBD1 (5 bases). CDR3 size: 14 residues. With 7 bases removed from V and 1 base from J, the gap between germline ends came to 13 bases. The germline V gene has CDR1 MDHEN and CDR2 SYDVKM. This CDR3 reads CASTPWGENTEAFF. The CDR3 coding sequence is TGTGCCAGCACTCCATGGGGGGAGAACACTGAAGCTTTCTTT.

The chain employs TRBV4-3 and TRBJ2-7; D is unresolved. The germline V gene encodes CDR1 LGHNA and CDR2 YSLEER. This CDR3 has 15 amino acids. Trimming pared 0 bases from V and 1 base from J, leaving 10 bases between. CDR3 amino acids: CASSQDVSQSYEQYF. As DNA, the CDR3 is TGCGCCAGCAGCCAAGACGTCAGCCAGTCCTACGAGCAGTACTTC.

This chain uses TRBV9 with TRBJ2-3; tentatively, D is TRBD1 or TRBD2 (5 bases each). Germline-derived CDR1 and CDR2 are SGDLS and YYNGEE. There are 15 residues in the CDR3. The V end lost 1 base, the J end lost 6 bases, and 15 bases lay between the germline ends. CDR3 nucleotide sequence: TGTGCCAGCAGCGTATGGGGGAGCCAAGGGGATACGCAGTATTTT. Translation: CASSVWGSQGDTQYF.